This T cell receptor (beta chain) was documented in a study of tumor-infiltrating lymphocytes in primary liver carcinoma. Across the whole study: Subjects consisted of male and female patients aged 30 to 69 years. Study conclusions and caveats: Tumor-adjacent and tumor-blood pairs shared a smaller degree of overlap than tumor region pairs.

The tissue used was unsorted bulk material of about 19-34 mg. RNA and DNA were co-extracted from it with the AllPrep DNA/RNA mini kit. Donors were untreated and chronically infected with HBV. This clonotype was observed a single time. Its antigen is not known. A read error may account for a junction end that differs from germline. Germline CDR1 reads SGHDN; CDR2 reads FVKESK. The CDR3 contains 13 residues. With about 470 ng total RNA as template and a constant-region primer, TCR beta cDNA was made. Three-round nested multiplex PCR performed with slightly modified ARM-PCR produced the TCR beta libraries. Amplification in the first two PCR rounds was performed using TRBV1-TRBV30 forward primers and a C-beta reverse primer for approximately 10 cycles each. TCRdb analysed the multiplex PCR reads with MiXCR anew, one entry per CDR3 protein. Here the sample spans under 150,000 distinct CDR3 sequences, roughly 75% being singletons.

Specimen: tumor-adjacent normal liver tissue. The sequence was obtained from a woman aged 60-75 years with primary liver carcinoma and hepatitis B virus infection. This chain connects TRBV14 to TRBJ2-7; TRBD2 is a possible D gene (6 bases). The CDR3, as DNA: TGTGCCAGCAACCAACTAGCAGATTACGAGCAGTACTTC. It encodes CASNQLADYEQYF.